This T cell receptor beta chain was recorded in a study of blood T cells in healthy people across ages. Study as a whole: Template switching retrieved approximately one barcoded beta molecule for each two T cells. Study results and caveats: Roughly linear age-related decline in beta diversity appeared, significant by age about 40.

Through a sample-barcoded 5' primer and a J-beta primer mix, a second PCR was run for roughly 7 to 12 cycles. TCRdb re-analysed the 5' RACE reads in MiXCR, keeping a single row per CDR3 protein. The repertoire has more than 1 million distinct CDR3 sequences, 40% to 55% of them found once; the top ten carry under 20%. With regard to this clonotype: Its antigen is currently unknown.

In germline, CDR1 is SGHTA, CDR2 FQGTGA. V dropped 1 base and J dropped 5 bases, with 9 bases sitting between them. This CDR3 is built from 14 residues. Specimen: blood. V and J are TRBV7-3 and TRBJ2-1; no definite D call. This TCR came from a woman aged 55-75 years in good health. The CDR3 loop reads CASSLNRLDNEQFF. Here the CDR3 DNA reads TGTGCCAGCAGCTTAAATCGGCTGGACAATGAGCAGTTCTTC. Combining the CDR3 with reference TRBV7-3 and TRBJ2-1 gives the whole variable domain GAGVSQTPSNKVTEKGKYVELRCDPISGHTALYWYRQSLGQGPEFLIYFQGTGAADDSGLPNDRFFAVRPEGSVSTLKIQRTERGDSAVYLCASSLNRLDNEQFFGPGTRLTVL.